These 7 T cell receptor beta chains came from one sample sequenced in a study of naive and memory T cell subsets. Adult healthy volunteers gave 2.5 ml peripheral blood for whole-blood RNA. For blood and skin samples, reverse transcription used TCR alpha and beta constant primers. Each CDR3 protein gets one entry after TCRdb re-called the 5' RACE reads with MiXCR. The data hold about 20,000 distinct CDR3 sequences, with around 4% observed a single time. Receptors were obtained from a male donor in good health.

This clonotype is medium-sized within its sample. The chain links TRBV7-2 to TRBJ2-5; 11 positions agree with TRBD2. The CDR3 runs 14 residues. Per the germline V gene, CDR1 is SGHTA and CDR2 is FQGNSA. Trimming removed 4 bases from V and 3 bases from J; junction bases left unmatched: 1. CDR3 region: CASSWGLAEETQYF. In nucleotides, the CDR3 is TGTGCCAGCAGCTGGGGACTAGCGGAAGAGACCCAGTACTTC.

This clonotype was observed many times. The chain carries TRBV7-2 and TRBJ2-4; D is ambiguous. Germline CDR1 is SGHTA and CDR2 is FQGNSA. The V gene lost 1 base and the J gene lost 0 bases, with 10 bases spanning the gap. The CDR3 sequence is 16 residues long. CDR3 nucleotide sequence: TGTGCCAGCAGCTTAGACAGTAGGATAGCCAAAAACATTCAGTACTTC. Translation gives CASSLDSRIAKNIQYF.

At least ten counts were recorded for this clonotype. The J gene is TRBJ2-1, the V gene TRBV5-1; 9 positions agree with TRBD2. Trimming took 6 bases from V and 2 from J; bases not matched to a gene: 9. This CDR3 is 16 amino acids long. Germline CDR1 and CDR2: SGHRS and YFSETQ. CDR3 loop: CASTASGINTYNEQFF. The CDR3 bases are TGCGCCAGCACTGCTAGCGGGATAAACACCTACAATGAGCAGTTCTTC.

This clonotype has a count of ten or more. The J gene is TRBJ2-3, the V gene TRBV27; 9 bases map to TRBD2. There are 19 residues in the CDR3. V dropped 4 bases and J dropped 0; count of bases not matched to a gene: 14. Germline values: CDR1 MNHEY, CDR2 SMNVEV (reference sequence). DNA for the CDR3: TGTGCCAGCAGTTCCCATCATAGCTTAGCGGGAGCTAGCACAGATACGCAGTATTTT. This translates into CASSSHHSLAGASTDTQYF.

This clonotype showed up many times. The genes are TRBV6-5 and TRBJ2-7; maybe TRBD2 (6 bases). V dropped 5 bases and J dropped 2 bases, with 19 bases sitting between them. Germline CDR1 reads MNHEY; CDR2 reads SVGAGI. This CDR3 is 16 amino acids long. DNA of the CDR3: TGTGCCAGCAGTCTACGCCCGGGAGACAGCGCCTACGAGCAGTACTTC. Its translation is CASSLRPGDSAYEQYF.

This clonotype was counted at least ten times. The genes are TRBV4-3 and TRBJ2-2; no clear D gene. In germline, CDR1 is LGHNA, CDR2 YSLEER. The V end was cut by 4 bases, the J end by 2 bases, with 11 bases between. The CDR3 loop spans 15 amino acids. The CDR3 region is CASSPAVINTGELFF. CDR3 bases: TGCGCCAGCAGCCCGGCAGTTATAAACACCGGGGAGCTGTTTTTT.

This clonotype was recorded many times. The V and J genes are TRBV6-5 and TRBJ2-7, with TRBD2 as a possible D gene (5 bases). Germline assignment: CDR1 MNHEY and CDR2 SVGAGI. V lost 4 bases and J 9 bases, leaving 13 bases between the germline ends. CDR3 length: 12 amino acids. The CDR3 sequence is CASSSPRSGQYF. As DNA, the CDR3 is TGTGCCAGCAGTTCCCCGCGAAGCGGGCAGTACTTC.